What follows are 5 T cell receptor beta chains derived from one specimen sequenced in a study of shared clonotypes between healthy human individuals (dated by TCRdb to the early 2020s). Receptor libraries were prepared by the immunoSEQ multiplex PCR assay. TCRdb mirrors the immuneACCESS table, restricted to in-frame sequences. Some clones are absent from its copies; in checked studies, under half trace to an unresolved V gene, and the reason for the others is unknown. The sample records about 1.1 million clones, about 80% of which are singletons. Jointly, the top ten make up 0.5% to 0.65% of the sample. The sample comprised memory CD4+ T cells from PBMCs. What this sample's cell subset or site label stands for: CD45RA-negative fraction. These receptor sequences come from a man between 18 and 35 years old in good health. Some clones in this sample may be carry-over from other donors' samples.

The chain recombines TRBV29-1 with TRBJ1-2, with D possibly TRBD1 on 6 matching bases. The germline CDR1 and CDR2 sequences are SQVTM and ANQGSEA. CDR3 length equals 14 residues. Between the trimmed V and J ends, which lost 5 bases and 9 bases, there was a span of 22 bases. As DNA, the CDR3 is TGCAGCGTTACCTCCCTCCGGGACAACGATAGCTACACCTTC. Its protein product is CSVTSLRDNDSYTF.

This sequence joins TRBV5-4 and TRBJ2-1; D is ambiguous. This CDR3 contains 16 residues. V gave up 0 bases and J gave up 4 bases, with 14 bases separating them. Germline CDR1 and CDR2: SGHNT and YYREEE (reference sequence). CDR3 sequence: CASSLGSNSPYNEQFF. The DNA for the CDR3 is TGTGCCAGCAGCTTGGGATCGAATAGTCCTTACAATGAGCAGTTCTTC.

The chain joins TRBV11-1 to TRBJ1-1; D gene unclear. Germline CDR1 is SGHAT and CDR2 is FQDESV (reference sequence). This CDR3 has 15 residues. Trimming stripped 1 base from V and 7 bases from J, with 16 bases between. The CDR3 sequence is CASSLGFGEYGEAFF. The CDR3 DNA reads as TGTGCCAGCAGCTTAGGGTTCGGGGAGTATGGTGAAGCTTTCTTT.

This clone was detected only a few times. In the same sample, other DNA sequences code for this CDR3. J is TRBJ2-3 and V is TRBV7-7, with TRBD2 as a possible D gene (5 bases). The V gene's germline CDR1 is SSHAT and CDR2 FNYEAQ (reference sequence). This CDR3 has 13 amino acids. With 5 bases removed from V and 2 bases from J, the gap between germline ends came to 8 bases. CDR3 nucleotides: TGTGCCAGCAGCCTAGGACTCACAGATACGCAGTATTTT. This codes for CASSLGLTDTQYF.

This chain links TRBV11-3 with TRBJ2-7; D is ambiguous. There are 11 residues in the CDR3. V was shortened by 4 bases and J by 6 bases, with 7 bases between the two germline ends. Germline V gives CDR1 SGHNT, CDR2 YENEEA. CDR3 nucleotides: TGTGCCAGCAGCTATGGTGGCGAGCAGTACTTC. Its protein product is CASSYGGEQYF.